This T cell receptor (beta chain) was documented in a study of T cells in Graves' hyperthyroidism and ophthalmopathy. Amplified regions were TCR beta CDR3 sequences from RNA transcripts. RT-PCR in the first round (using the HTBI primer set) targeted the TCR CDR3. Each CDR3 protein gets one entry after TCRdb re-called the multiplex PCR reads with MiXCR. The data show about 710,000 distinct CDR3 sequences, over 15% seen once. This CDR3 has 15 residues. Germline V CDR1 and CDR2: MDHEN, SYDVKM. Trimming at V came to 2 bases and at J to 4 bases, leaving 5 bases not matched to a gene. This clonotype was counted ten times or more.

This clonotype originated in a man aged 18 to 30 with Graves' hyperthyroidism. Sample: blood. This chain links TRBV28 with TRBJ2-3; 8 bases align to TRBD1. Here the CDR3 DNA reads TGTGCCAGCAGTTTAGGGTCGGGACAGGCAGATACGCAGTATTTT. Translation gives CASSLGSGQADTQYF.